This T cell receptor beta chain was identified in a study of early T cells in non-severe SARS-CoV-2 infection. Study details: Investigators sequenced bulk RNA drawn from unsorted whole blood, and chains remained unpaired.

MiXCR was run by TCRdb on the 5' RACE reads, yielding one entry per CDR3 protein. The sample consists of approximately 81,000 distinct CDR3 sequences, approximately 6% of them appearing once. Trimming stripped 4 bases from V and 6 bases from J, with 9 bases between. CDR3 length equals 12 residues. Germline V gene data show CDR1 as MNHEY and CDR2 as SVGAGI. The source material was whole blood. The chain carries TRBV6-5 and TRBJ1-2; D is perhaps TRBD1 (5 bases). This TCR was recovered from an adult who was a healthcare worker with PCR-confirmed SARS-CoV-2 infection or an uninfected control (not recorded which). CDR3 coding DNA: TGTGCCAGCAGTTTAAAGGGGAATGGCTACACCTTC. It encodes CASSLKGNGYTF.